This entry concerns a single T cell receptor (beta chain). This clonotype was seen a single time. Its antigen remains undetermined. Germline is not matched at one junction end, which may reflect a read error. Per the germline V gene, SGHAT is the CDR1 and FQNNGV is the CDR2. The CDR3 sequence holds 13 residues, the cysteine and phenylalanine included. Kept here is only the CDR3 DNA, which spans 39 bases and is read in frame from base 1. Naive CD8 T cell libraries were made from approximately 20,000 to 1,000,000 sorted cells using 10%, 30% or 50% of purified RNA. Naive CD8 T cells were FACS-sorted as CD8+CD4-CCR7+CD45RA+ on a BD FACSAria II into RLT Plus buffer. Around 10 TCR copies' worth of Jurkat RNA were spiked into about 20,000-1,100,000 naive CD8 T cell samples to test detection sensitivity. Enrichment of CD8 T cells was done with RosetteSep CD8+ T Cell Enrichment Cocktail plus Ficoll-Paque, and ACK red cell lysis came afterward.

The protocol used for the library was PCR. These reads were obtained on an Illumina HiSeq 4000. Preparation of bulk TCR libraries followed a previously described approach, with the TCR primers listed in Table S5. Total RNA was purified with the Qiagen AllPrep DNA/RNA kit. Before analysis, reads from multiple sequencing runs of one library were combined. In the original analysis: Reads were retained only if their TCR constant sequence matched exactly, and those retained reads were trimmed to 150 nt and grouped according to their 12-nt molecular barcodes. Within each barcode group, reads were sub-clustered at a 15% Levenshtein threshold, and quality-weighted consensus sequences were built per RNA molecule. Non-functional sequences were excluded, and lower-count sequences lying one edit away from another sequence were also excluded. On the basis of fitting two negative binomial distributions, barcode sub-clusters with fewer than 20% of the maximum read count were discarded. TCRdb passed the public sequencing reads through fastp at Q25 and MiXCR, retaining productive beta sequences. Each entry is one CDR3 protein sequence, shown with its most common DNA and genes. The authors' filters were not applied to this entry. Across this sample there are 400,000 to 600,000 distinct CDR3 sequences, with about a fifth seen only once. The leading ten clones occupy around 0.84% of the sample.

This record comes from a study of molecular identifiers for immune sequencing clone quantification listed by TCRdb under 2018. Broadly, across the study: For a replicate experiment, RNA from roughly 18,000 or 92,000 naive CD8 T cells was divided into five aliquots, and four of the five aliquots were sequenced. The study was a methods study using CD8 T cells to benchmark molecular-identifier clustering-based TCR repertoire sequencing (MIDCIRS) and TCR RNA copy counting.

The paper as a whole reports these results and caveats: Even against a background of 750,000 to 1,000,000 naive CD8 T cells, spiked-in Jurkat TCR RNA amounting to a single cell's worth was reported to be detectable. The naive libraries included spiked-in Jurkat TCR RNA (around 9 copies' worth), and this Jurkat TCR RNA is not part of the donor repertoire. In CMV-specific effector cells, clones with more than 20 RNA copies contained over 99% of molecules, whereas in naive cells such clones contained under 1% of molecules. Highly expanded clone sizes could be underestimated because identical TCR molecules may share a barcode. When barcode sub-clustering was left out, chimeric consensus sequences inflated TCR diversity, with chimeras reaching as high as 47%. About 3 recovered TCR RNA copies per cell were obtained by modeling, versus about ten by digital PCR, implying a capture efficiency of 25% to 30%.

Sequences were obtained from naive CD8+ T cells from blood, with Jurkat cell RNA spiked in. The cell subset or site label, as the study defines it: FACS-sorted CD8+CD4-CCR7+CD45RA+ naive T cells. The rearrangement combines TRBV11-2 with TRBJ2-7; a tentative D call is TRBD2 (5 bases match). The clonotype was recovered from a human donor in good health. Some libraries in this study had Jurkat cell RNA spiked in. This receptor carries the CDR3 CASSYPGSYEQHF. At the DNA level, the sequence is TGTGCCAGCAGCTATCCGGGATCCTACGAGCAGCACTTC.